The 27 T cell receptor beta chains below were found in one sample sequenced in a study of radiation and T cells in renal cell carcinoma. Assay used: immunoSEQ multiplex PCR; TCRdb lists only in-frame clones, some missing. The data show roughly 100,000 clones, around 83% seen once. Documented time point: blood 4 weeks post-SBRT, at nephrectomy. Treatment given: 15 Gy SBRT to primary tumor, nephrectomy 4 weeks later. The source was blood, collected from a patient whose treatment included radiotherapy and nephrectomy. The origin of the receptors is a man in his sixties with renal cell carcinoma.

The V gene is TRBV4-2, the J gene TRBJ2-2; D ambiguous. Germline V gene sequence: CDR1 LGHNA, CDR2 YNFKEQ. This CDR3 has 16 amino acids. The germline V and J ends were trimmed by 4 bases and 3 bases, with 15 bases remaining between them. This CDR3 reads CASSPLGDGYTGELFF. CDR3 in DNA: TGTGCCAGCAGCCCCTTGGGCGACGGGTACACCGGGGAGCTGTTTTTT.

The rearrangement links TRBV28 to TRBJ2-7; D is ambiguous. Trimming removed 5 bases at V and 3 bases at J, with 5 bases between. Per germline, CDR1 MDHEN and CDR2 SYDVKM. The CDR3 loop spans 11 amino acids. CDR3 sequence reads: CASSNDYEQYF. In DNA form, the CDR3 reads TGTGCCAGCAGTAACGACTACGAGCAGTACTTC.

The rearrangement joins TRBV2 to TRBJ1-4; unclear D gene. This CDR3 has 13 residues. Germline CDR1 is SNHLY and CDR2 is FYNNEI. Trimming shortened V by 8 bases and J by 7 bases, and 14 bases separated the two germline ends. In nucleotides, the CDR3 is TGTGCCAGCGTCCGGGCCCGGGGTGAAAAACTGTTTTTT. Translation gives CASVRARGEKLFF.

This clone was recorded at least ten times. The V gene is TRBV4-1, the J gene TRBJ2-5; perhaps D is TRBD1 or TRBD2 (5 bases each). The V end lost 4 bases, the J end lost 5 bases, and 17 bases lay between the germline ends. The CDR3 runs to 15 residues. Per germline, CDR1 MGHRA and CDR2 YSYEKL. The CDR3 loop reads CASSPITSGTETQYF. CDR3 nucleotides: TGCGCCAGCAGCCCGATTACCTCCGGGACCGAGACCCAGTACTTC.

This clone has more than one count but fewer than ten. CDR3 DNA: TGTGCCAGCAGTTCGCCGGGACTAGCGGGAGAAAAAGATACGCAGTATTTT. This codes for CASSSPGLAGEKDTQYF. This chain uses TRBV27 with TRBJ2-3; 14 bases map to TRBD2. Germline CDR1 MNHEY, CDR2 SMNVEV (reference sequence). The CDR3 consists of 17 residues. J lost 5 bases, V lost 4 bases, and 8 bases had no gene match.

This chain connects TRBV7-9 to TRBJ1-1; no firm D call. The ends were cut back, 5 bases at V and 1 base at J, with 8 bases in the middle. The CDR3 has 13 residues. The V gene's germline CDR1 is SEHNR and CDR2 FQNEAQ (reference sequence). CDR3 loop: CASSISGNTEAFF. The DNA for the CDR3 is TGTGCCAGCAGCATCTCGGGGAACACTGAAGCTTTCTTT. The full variable domain, in which reference TRBV7-9 and TRBJ1-1 provide the parts outside the CDR3, is DTGVSQNPRHKITKRGQNVTFRCDPISEHNRLYWYRQTLGQGPEFLTYFQNEAQLEKSRLLSDRFSAERPKGSFSTLEIQRTEQGDSAMYLCASSISGNTEAFFGQGTRLTVV.

The chain uses TRBV30 and TRBJ2-7; no clear D gene. The germline V and J ends were trimmed by 4 bases and 4 bases, with 14 bases remaining between them. This CDR3 has 13 amino acids. Germline loops: CDR1 GTSNPN, CDR2 SVGIG (reference sequence). The CDR3 bases are TGTGCCTGGACCAGGACGGCAGGATACGAGCAGTACTTC. Its protein is CAWTRTAGYEQYF.

The count of this clone is one. The V and J genes are TRBV30 and TRBJ1-6, with a weak D call TRBD1 (5 bases). Germline V gene lookup returns CDR1 GTSNPN and CDR2 SVGIG (reference sequence). The CDR3 runs to 13 residues. Trimming took 1 base from V and 6 from J, leaving 7 bases between them. CDR3 sequence: CAWSGQSNSPLHF. The CDR3 nucleotides are TGTGCCTGGAGTGGACAGAGTAATTCACCCCTCCACTTT.

The chain couples TRBV9 to TRBJ2-1; possibly TRBD2 for D (6 bases). The CDR3 loop spans 17 amino acids. V lost 0 bases, J lost 2 bases, and 15 bases lay in between. The germline V gene encodes CDR1 SGDLS and CDR2 YYNGEE. CDR3 residues: CASSVGFGLAPYNEQFF. Here the CDR3 DNA reads TGTGCCAGCAGCGTAGGATTCGGGCTAGCGCCCTACAATGAGCAGTTCTTC.

The chain carries TRBV6-5 and TRBJ2-2; D may match TRBD1 or TRBD2 (7 bases each). CDR3 length: 14 amino acids. Trimming removed 8 bases at V and 4 bases at J, with 14 bases between. Germline CDR1 is MNHEY and CDR2 is SVGAGI. The CDR3, as DNA: TGTGCCAGCGGGAGGGGGCGCAGCACCGGGGAGCTGTTTTTT. Residues: CASGRGRSTGELFF.

The CDR3 spells CASSPTGGHQPQHF. The CDR3 DNA sequence: TGTGCCAGCAGCCCTACAGGGGGGCATCAGCCCCAGCATTTT. The rearrangement joins TRBV28 to TRBJ1-5, with 8 bases identical to TRBD1. Germline trimming cut 6 bases from V and 5 bases from J; bases unmatched to any gene: 6. Germline V gives CDR1 MDHEN, CDR2 SYDVKM. The length of the CDR3 is 14 residues.

The rearrangement links TRBV25-1 to TRBJ2-7; 7 positions match TRBD1. The V and J ends lost 3 bases and 4 bases, in that order; junction bases with no gene match: 9. This CDR3 spans 15 amino acids. From germline, CDR1 is MGHDK and CDR2 SYGVNS. This CDR3 reads CASSDPNRGTYEQYF. CDR3 nucleotide sequence: TGTGCCAGCAGTGACCCCAACAGGGGAACATACGAGCAGTACTTC.

The chain couples TRBV19 to TRBJ2-1; D is undetermined. The CDR3 spans 13 residues. In germline, CDR1 is LNHDA, CDR2 SQIVND (reference sequence). V was pared by 2 bases and J by 6 bases, with 8 bases between. The CDR3 region is CASSILRGNEQFF. The CDR3 DNA sequence: TGTGCCAGTAGTATACTCAGAGGCAATGAGCAGTTCTTC.

V usage is TRBV7-9 and J usage is TRBJ2-5; 10 positions agree with TRBD2. CDR3 length equals 17 residues. V gave up 0 bases and J gave up 5 bases; unmatched junction bases: 9. Per germline, CDR1 SEHNR and CDR2 FQNEAQ (reference sequence). CDR3 amino acids: CASSLAELAGVGETQYF. CDR3 DNA sequence: TGTGCCAGCAGCTTAGCTGAGCTAGCGGGAGTGGGGGAGACCCAGTACTTC. Looking up the rest from reference TRBV7-9 and TRBJ2-5 gives the full variable domain: DTGVSQNPRHKITKRGQNVTFRCDPISEHNRLYWYRQTLGQGPEFLTYFQNEAQLEKSRLLSDRFSAERPKGSFSTLEIQRTEQGDSAMYLCASSLAELAGVGETQYFGPGTRLLVL.

The chain couples TRBV19 to TRBJ2-7; TRBD1 matches 9 bases. The CDR3 contains 14 residues. Germline V gene lookup returns CDR1 LNHDA and CDR2 SQIVND (reference sequence). Losses at the gene ends were 3 bases for V and 5 bases for J; bases not matched to a gene: 5. This chain's CDR3 is CASSIQGQGHEQYF. The CDR3 region has the DNA TGTGCCAGTAGTATTCAGGGACAGGGCCACGAGCAGTACTTC. Filled out from reference TRBV19 and TRBJ2-7, the complete variable domain reads DGGITQSPKYLFRKEGQNVTLSCEQNLNHDAMYWYRQDPGQGLRLIYYSQIVNDFQKGDIAEGYSVSREKKESFPLTVTSAQKNPTAFYLCASSIQGQGHEQYFGPGTRLTVT.

CDR3 amino acids: CASSFRDAKETQYF. CDR3 DNA sequence: TGTGCCAGCAGTTTCCGGGACGCCAAAGAGACCCAGTACTTC. This sequence joins TRBV27 and TRBJ2-5; D may be TRBD1 or TRBD2 (5 bases each). In germline, CDR1 is MNHEY, CDR2 SMNVEV (reference sequence). Trimming pared 3 bases from V and 3 bases from J, leaving 11 bases between. The length of the CDR3 is 14 residues.

The chain has TRBV13 and TRBJ1-2; D remains ambiguous. Trimming took 4 bases from V and 6 from J, leaving 12 bases between them. Germline V gene data show CDR1 as PRHDT and CDR2 as FYEKMQ (reference sequence). The CDR3 runs to 13 residues. This CDR3 reads CASSSITGDGYTF. Written as DNA, the CDR3 is TGTGCCAGCAGCTCAATCACCGGGGATGGCTACACCTTC.

This chain connects TRBV6-6 to TRBJ2-1, with D perhaps matching TRBD1 (5 bases). V lost 3 bases and J lost 8, with 8 bases in between. Germline CDR1 MNHNY, CDR2 SVGAGI (reference sequence). This CDR3 is built from 12 residues. CDR3 sequence: CASSYRGDEQFF. The CDR3 coding sequence is TGTGCCAGCAGTTATAGGGGCGATGAGCAGTTCTTC.

The chain combines TRBV5-4 with TRBJ2-1; TRBD1 aligns across 8 bases. Trimming cost V 4 bases and J 8 bases; bases outside gene matches: 11. The length of the CDR3 is 15 residues. Germline CDR1 SGHNT, CDR2 YYREEE (reference sequence). CDR3 loop: CASSARTGSYDEQFF. The CDR3 nucleotides are TGTGCCAGCAGCGCCCGGACAGGGAGTTACGATGAGCAGTTCTTC.

The chain couples TRBV7-8 to TRBJ1-5; D is uncertain. V lost 1 base and J lost 8, with 15 bases in between. CDR3 size: 15 residues. Germline-derived CDR1 and CDR2 are SGHVS and FQNEAQ. The CDR3 loop reads CASSLGGLRGEPQHF. DNA of the CDR3: TGTGCCAGCAGCTTAGGAGGCCTGAGAGGTGAGCCCCAGCATTTT.

J is TRBJ1-1 and V is TRBV27, with D possibly TRBD1 on 5 matching bases. Germline CDR1 MNHEY, CDR2 SMNVEV (reference sequence). The length of the CDR3 is 12 residues. Trimming removed 4 bases from V and 5 bases from J, with 8 bases in between. In DNA form, the CDR3 reads TGTGCCAGCAGTTCGGGGGGTACTGAAGCTTTCTTT. It translates to CASSSGGTEAFF.

The genes are TRBV28 and TRBJ1-4, with D hard to call. The CDR3 sequence is 12 residues long. Trimming left V 4 bases short and J 8 bases short, with 8 bases between. Germline V gives CDR1 MDHEN, CDR2 SYDVKM. The CDR3 DNA follows: TGTGCCAGCAGTTGGGCGGGGGAAAAACTGTTTTTT. Protein sequence: CASSWAGEKLFF.

The chain couples TRBV27 to TRBJ2-5; D gene uncertain. Germline CDR1 is MNHEY and CDR2 is SMNVEV (reference sequence). The CDR3 covers 17 residues. V lost 2 bases, J lost 1 base, and 17 bases lay in between. The CDR3: CASSLQGTRPTQETQYF. Here the CDR3 DNA reads TGTGCCAGCAGTTTACAAGGAACCAGACCCACCCAAGAGACCCAGTACTTC.

The V call is TRBV7-9, the J call TRBJ2-7; 10 nucleotides line up with TRBD1. CDR3 length: 15 residues. J lost 1 base, V lost 5 bases, and 5 bases had no gene match. Germline CDR1 is SEHNR and CDR2 is FQNEAQ (reference sequence). DNA for the CDR3: TGTGCCAGCAGCCGACGGACAGGGGGGTCCTACGAGCAGTACTTC. Residues: CASSRRTGGSYEQYF.

The gene calls are TRBV5-1 and TRBJ2-7; D possibly uses TRBD1 or TRBD2 (5 bases each). Germline V CDR1 and CDR2: SGHRS, YFSETQ. V was pared by 4 bases and J by 4 bases, with 15 bases between. The CDR3 is 14 amino acids. CDR3 protein: CASSHSGARYEQYF. The CDR3 bases are TGCGCCAGCAGCCATTCCGGGGCGCGGTACGAGCAGTACTTC.

The chain uses TRBV27 and TRBJ1-5; a weak D match, TRBD1 (6 bases). Germline V gene sequence: CDR1 MNHEY, CDR2 SMNVEV (reference sequence). Trimming cost V 8 bases and J 6 bases, with 17 bases left between them. CDR3 length: 14 amino acids. The CDR3: CASGGLGLGQPQHF. CDR3 nucleotides: TGTGCCAGCGGGGGCCTAGGGCTGGGTCAGCCCCAGCATTTT.

The V call is TRBV2, the J call TRBJ2-3; 9 bases are a match to TRBD2. The germline CDR1 and CDR2 sequences are SNHLY and FYNNEI. The CDR3 is 15 amino acids. With V trimmed by 6 bases and J by 3 bases, 7 bases remained unmatched. CDR3 amino acids: CASRIRREGTDTQYF. The CDR3 DNA follows: TGTGCCAGCAGGATTCGGCGGGAGGGAACAGATACGCAGTATTTT.